This T cell receptor (beta chain) is drawn from a study of response to subunit inactivated influenza vaccine. Germline assignment: CDR1 SEHNR and CDR2 FQNEAQ (reference sequence). This CDR3 has 14 residues. V trimming: 5 bases; J trimming: 4 bases; junction bases outside the gene matches: 5. This clonotype occurred many times. MiXCR was run by TCRdb on the RT-PCR reads, yielding one entry per CDR3 protein. The sample shows about 570,000 distinct CDR3 sequences, 11% of them seen only once. These records were also assigned to another study, of T cells expressing NK-cell markers. From that second work: 5'RACE template switching with UMIs generated TCR beta cDNA. Beta-chain profiling covered CD3+CD56+NKG2C+, CD3+CD56+NKG2C- and CD3+CD56-NKG2C+ sorted subsets. The sequencing cohort of eight donors included seven HCMV-seropositive individuals and one seronegative individual.

The V gene is TRBV7-9, the J gene TRBJ2-3; 8 positions agree with TRBD1. The receptor was isolated from a man aged 45 to 65 who received an inactivated influenza vaccine. The specimen was PBMCs from blood, collected on the day of vaccination. The CDR3 bases are TGTGCCAGCAGCCGTGGACAGGGTTCAGATACGCAGTATTTT. Amino acid sequence: CASSRGQGSDTQYF.